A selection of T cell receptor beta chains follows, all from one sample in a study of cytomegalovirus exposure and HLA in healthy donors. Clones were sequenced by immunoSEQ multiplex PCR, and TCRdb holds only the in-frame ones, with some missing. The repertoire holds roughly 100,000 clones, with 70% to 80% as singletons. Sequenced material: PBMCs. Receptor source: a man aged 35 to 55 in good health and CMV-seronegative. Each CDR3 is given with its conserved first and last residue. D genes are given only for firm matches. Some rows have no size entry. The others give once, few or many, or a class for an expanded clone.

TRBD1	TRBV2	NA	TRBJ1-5	TGTGCCAGCACCAGCGGACAGGGGGCATTTGGGCAGCCCCAGCATTTT	CASTSGQGAFGQPQHF
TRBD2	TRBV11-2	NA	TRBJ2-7	TGTGCCAGCAGTCGACTGGGGGGGACCGACTACGAGCAGTACTTC	CASSRLGGTDYEQYF
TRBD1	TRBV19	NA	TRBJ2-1	TGTGCCAGTACCTGGGACAGTTCGAATGAGCAGTTCTTC	CASTWDSSNEQFF
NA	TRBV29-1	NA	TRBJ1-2	TGCAGCGTTGAGACCGATTCTAGGAACTATGGCTACACCTTC	CSVETDSRNYGYTF
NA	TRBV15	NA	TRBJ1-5	TGTGCCACCAGCAGAGATGTCCGTCTCGGTCAGCCCCAGCATTTT	CATSRDVRLGQPQHF
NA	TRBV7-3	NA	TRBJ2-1	TGTGCCAGCAGCTTATCCCCTTACAATGAGCAGTTCTTC	CASSLSPYNEQFF
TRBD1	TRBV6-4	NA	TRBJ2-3	TGTGCCAGCAGTGAGGGACAGGGGAACACGCAGTATTTT	CASSEGQGNTQYF
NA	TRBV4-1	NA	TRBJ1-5	TGCGCCAGCAGCGCCCGCGAGGGCCCAAGCAATCAGCCCCAGCATTTT	CASSAREGPSNQPQHF
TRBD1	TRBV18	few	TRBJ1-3	TGTGCCAGCTCACCACTTAATCGACAGGGGACATCTGGAAACACCATATATTTT	CASSPLNRQGTSGNTIYF
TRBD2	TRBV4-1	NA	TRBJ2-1	TGCGCCAGCAGAAAACTAGCGGGAGAAGGCTACAATGAGCAGTTCTTC	CASRKLAGEGYNEQFF